This TCR beta chain was recorded in a study of blood T cell repertoires in COVID-19. About the study: Samples taken during acute and convalescent COVID-19 were collected in the United States, Italy and Spain. PBMCs, B-cell-depleted T cells, or T cells provided the cDNA or gDNA that made up the material.

In the study's own analysis: Estimation of nucleated cell counts was performed using reference gene primer amplification. Some clones are missing from TCRdb's copy, which holds only in-frame ones; the method was immunoSEQ multiplex PCR. V and J calls and clone size are given by that table; D and trimming were obtained from the DNA. Counted here are 250,000 to 350,000 clones, approximately 91% occurring once; the ten biggest clones make up 9.5% to 15%. The germline V gene has CDR1 DFQATT and CDR2 SNEGSKA (reference sequence). This CDR3 has 11 residues. Trimming cost V 3 bases and J 10 bases, with 10 bases left between them.

The gene calls are TRBV20-1 and TRBJ2-1; a weak D match, TRBD2 (6 bases). Sequencing was done on a sample of peripheral blood. This clonotype was sampled from a woman aged 55 to 70 with acute or convalescent COVID-19. Here the CDR3 DNA reads TGCAGTGCTAGCCCACGGGGGGAGCAGTTCTTC. Amino acid sequence: CSASPRGEQFF.